The 3 T cell receptor beta chains listed next were all sequenced from one sample in a study of CD8+ T cells in alopecia areata (dated by TCRdb to 2016 to 2019). Library creation used the immunoSEQ multiplex PCR assay. RNA was extracted from all samples and reverse transcribed into cDNA, which served as template for TCR sequencing. The clones in this table, taken by TCRdb from immuneACCESS, are in-frame only. Not every clone is retained; where verified, under half of the shortfall comes from an unresolved V gene, and the cause of the rest is unknown. For this sample the table gives about 110,000 clones, of which around 55% were detected only once. The top ten clonotypes cover less than 25% of the sample. Sequencing was performed on CD8+ T cells sorted from blood. The origin of the receptors is a human donor in good health.

The chain couples TRBV15 to TRBJ2-7, with unresolved D. The CDR3 length is 13 residues. Trimming pared 4 bases from V and 3 bases from J, leaving 10 bases between. Germline CDR1 and CDR2: LNHNV and YYDKDF (reference sequence). CDR3 residues: CATSKGNNYEQYF. The CDR3 DNA is TGTGCCACCAGCAAGGGAAATAACTACGAGCAGTACTTC. Drawing the rest from reference TRBV15 and TRBJ2-7, the complete variable domain is DAMVIQNPRYQVTQFGKPVTLSCSQTLNHNVMYWYQQKSSQAPKLLFHYYDKDFNNEADTPDNFQSRRPNTSFCFLDIRSPGLGDTAMYLCATSKGNNYEQYFGPGTRLTVT.

The CDR3 protein is CASSEADGQQETQYF. CDR3 coding DNA: TGTGCCAGCAGTGAAGCAGACGGGCAGCAGGAGACCCAGTACTTC. This sequence joins TRBV2 and TRBJ2-5, with unresolved D. The CDR3 is 15 residues long. CDR1 and CDR2 (germline): SNHLY, FYNNEI. V was cut by 0 bases and J by 5 bases, with 13 bases left in between. Filled out from reference TRBV2 and TRBJ2-5, the complete variable domain reads EPEVTQTPSHQVTQMGQEVILRCVPISNHLYFYWYRQILGQKVEFLVSFYNNEISEKSEIFDDQFSVERPDGSNFTLKIRSTKLEDSAMYFCASSEADGQQETQYFGPGTRLLVL.

This clone has a handful of counts. The rearrangement uses TRBV7-9 and TRBJ1-2; D is perhaps TRBD1 (6 bases). V shed 3 bases and J shed 11 bases, with 13 bases lying between them. This CDR3 has 12 residues. CDR1 SEHNR and CDR2 FQNEAQ come from the germline V gene (reference sequence). For the CDR3, the DNA is TGTGCCAGCAGCTTGGAACAGGGTGTTTACACCTTC. It translates to CASSLEQGVYTF.